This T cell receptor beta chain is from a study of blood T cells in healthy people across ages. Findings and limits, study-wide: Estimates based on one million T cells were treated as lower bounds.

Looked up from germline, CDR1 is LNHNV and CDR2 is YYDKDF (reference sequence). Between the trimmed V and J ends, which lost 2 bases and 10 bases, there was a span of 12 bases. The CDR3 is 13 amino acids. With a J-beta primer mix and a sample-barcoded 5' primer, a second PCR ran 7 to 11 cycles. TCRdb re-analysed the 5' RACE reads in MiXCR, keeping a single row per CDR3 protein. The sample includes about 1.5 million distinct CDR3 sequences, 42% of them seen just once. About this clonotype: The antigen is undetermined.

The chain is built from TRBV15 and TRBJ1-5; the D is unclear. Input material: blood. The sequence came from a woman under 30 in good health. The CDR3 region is CATSRKGPLPQHF. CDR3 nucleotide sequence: TGTGCCACCAGCAGAAAGGGTCCGCTTCCCCAGCATTTT.